Presented here are 9 T cell receptor beta chains from one specimen sequenced in a study of blood T cell repertoires in COVID-19 (dated by TCRdb to between 2020 and 2021). Receptor libraries were prepared by the immunoSEQ multiplex PCR assay. The source is immuneACCESS, and TCRdb retained only in-frame sequences with V and J called. Part of the clones is not carried over; for the studies checked, unresolved V genes explain less than half of this, and the remainder is unexplained. The sample table records under 250,000 clones; 85% to 90% of these occur just once. The biggest ten clones account for approximately 10% of the sample. Sequencing was carried out using peripheral blood. These receptor sequences come from a man aged 50 to 60 with COVID-19, enrolled during active disease.

The rearrangement uses TRBV11-1 and TRBJ2-5; TRBD2 might be the D (6 bases). The V gene's germline CDR1 is SGHAT and CDR2 FQDESV (reference sequence). The CDR3 is made up of 15 amino acids. The V end lost 3 bases, the J end lost 5 bases, and 16 bases lay between the germline ends. The CDR3 DNA follows: TGTGCCAGCAGCTTGCACCCTAGAGGGAGGGAGACCCAGTACTTC. It codes for CASSLHPRGRETQYF.

This clone was seen just once. V is TRBV19 and J is TRBJ1-1; D might be TRBD1 (5 bases). V was cut by 5 bases and J by 1 base, with 8 bases left in between. The CDR3 totals 13 residues. The V gene's germline CDR1 is LNHDA and CDR2 SQIVND (reference sequence). CDR3 sequence reads: CASSLGQNTEAFF. The DNA of the CDR3 is TGTGCCAGTAGTCTAGGACAGAACACTGAAGCTTTCTTT. The whole variable domain, remainder taken from reference TRBV19 and TRBJ1-1, is DGGITQSPKYLFRKEGQNVTLSCEQNLNHDAMYWYRQDPGQGLRLIYYSQIVNDFQKGDIAEGYSVSREKKESFPLTVTSAQKNPTAFYLCASSLGQNTEAFFGQGTRLTVV.

The CDR3 nucleotides are TGTGCCAGCAGCATCCCTAGCGGGGATAGTCGGGAGCAGTACTTC. Its protein product is CASSIPSGDSREQYF. V and J are TRBV5-4 and TRBJ2-7; 9 positions agree with TRBD2. The CDR3 runs to 15 residues. V lost 4 bases to trimming and J lost 7 bases; unmatched junction nucleotides: 12. Germline CDR1 and CDR2: SGHNT and YYREEE (reference sequence).

The chain has TRBV5-4 and TRBJ2-7; 10 nucleotides align to TRBD1. This CDR3 has 15 residues. Germline trimming cut 4 bases from V and 2 bases from J; bases unmatched to any gene: 6. CDR1 and CDR2 (germline): SGHNT, YYREEE (reference sequence). The DNA of the CDR3 is TGTGCCAGCAGCGCCGGGACAGGGGCCCCCTACGAGCAGTACTTC. Its protein product is CASSAGTGAPYEQYF.

This chain connects TRBV24-1 to TRBJ1-5, with TRBD1 matching over 8 bases. The CDR3 runs 18 residues. Germline values: CDR1 KGHDR, CDR2 SFDVKD. With V trimmed by 2 bases and J by 2 bases, 10 bases remained unmatched. The DNA of the CDR3 is TGTGCCACCAGTGATTCCCAGGACAGGGAGACGGGCAATCAGCCCCAGCATTTT. Its translation is CATSDSQDRETGNQPQHF.

J is TRBJ2-7 and V is TRBV11-2; D perhaps matches TRBD2 (6 bases). V was shortened by 5 bases and J by 5 bases, with 10 bases between the two germline ends. CDR3 length equals 12 residues. In germline, CDR1 is SGHAT, CDR2 FQNNGV. The CDR3 bases are TGTGCCAGCAGCCCTCTAGCGAACGAGCAGTACTTC. Translated: CASSPLANEQYF. Combining the CDR3 with reference TRBV11-2 and TRBJ2-7 gives the whole variable domain EAGVAQSPRYKIIEKRQSVAFWCNPISGHATLYWYQQILGQGPKLLIQFQNNGVVDDSQLPKDRFSAERLKGVDSTLKIQPAKLEDSAVYLCASSPLANEQYFGPGTRLTVT.

The rearrangement joins TRBV24-1 to TRBJ2-5; the match to TRBD1 covers 10 bases. Trimming removed 5 bases from V and 7 bases from J; junction bases left unmatched: 9. The CDR3 runs 15 residues. The germline CDR1 and CDR2 sequences are KGHDR and SFDVKD. In DNA, the CDR3 is TGTGCCACCAGTGCCGCAGACAGGGGGCGGGGGACCCAGTACTTC. Translated, it gives CATSAADRGRGTQYF.

This clone was seen a single time. The rearrangement uses TRBV15 and TRBJ1-5; tentatively, D is TRBD1 (6 bases). Trimming took 3 bases from V and 6 from J, leaving 12 bases between them. Per germline, CDR1 LNHNV and CDR2 YYDKDF (reference sequence). This CDR3 has 14 residues. CDR3 in DNA: TGTGCCACCAGCAGTAGGCAGGGGTTTCAGCCCCAGCATTTT. Amino acids: CATSSRQGFQPQHF. The full variable domain, rest sourced from reference TRBV15 and TRBJ1-5, is DAMVIQNPRYQVTQFGKPVTLSCSQTLNHNVMYWYQQKSSQAPKLLFHYYDKDFNNEADTPDNFQSRRPNTSFCFLDIRSPGLGDTAMYLCATSSRQGFQPQHFGDGTRLSIL.

The chain has TRBV18 and TRBJ1-5; 7 nucleotides agree with TRBD1. The CDR3 totals 14 residues. The germline V gene has CDR1 KGHSH and CDR2 LQKENI. Trimming at V came to 2 bases and at J to 4 bases, leaving 2 bases not matched to a gene. CDR3 residues: CASSPGTENQPQHF. The DNA for the CDR3 is TGTGCCAGCTCACCAGGGACAGAGAATCAGCCCCAGCATTTT.